One sample yielded the 21 T cell receptor beta chains listed below, sequenced in a study of vaccination effects on CD4 cells after COVID-19. Method: immunoSEQ multiplex PCR; TCRdb's copy keeps in-frame clones and lacks some. This table has 30,000 to 35,000 clones, around 74% appearing once. Subsequent to less than twelve days of culture, CD4+ T cells were isolated. A positive SARS-CoV-2 PCR test fell between March and December 2020. Vaccine administered to participants consisted of two doses of either BNT162b2 or mRNA-1273. Antigens of these TCRs are unknown. Specimen: CD4+ T cells from PBMCs cultured without peptide, collected after COVID-19 vaccination. The receptors here all came from a human donor who had a prior SARS-CoV-2 infection.

This chain connects TRBV6-6 to TRBJ1-1; unclear D gene. The CDR3 has 16 residues. Germline-derived CDR1 and CDR2 are MNHNY and SVGAGI (reference sequence). Trimming shortened V by 1 base and J by 1 base, and 13 bases separated the two germline ends. The CDR3 region is CASSYFRGKGNTEAFF. The CDR3 DNA follows: TGTGCCAGCAGTTACTTCCGCGGCAAGGGGAACACTGAAGCTTTCTTT.

J is TRBJ2-1 and V is TRBV4-3; 13 bases map to TRBD2. Unmatched junction bases numbered 14, after V lost 1 base and J lost 8 bases. The CDR3 has 19 amino acids. CDR1 and CDR2 (germline): LGHNA, YSLEER. The DNA for the CDR3 is TGCGCCAGCAGCCAAGGGGGTCTTGGGACTAGCGGGAATATCGATGAGCAGTTCTTC. Translating it yields CASSQGGLGTSGNIDEQFF.

The V gene is TRBV6-1, the J gene TRBJ1-6; D gene unclear. This CDR3 is built from 15 residues. The V and J ends lost 2 bases and 5 bases respectively, with 10 bases between them. Germline V lookup: CDR1 MNHNS, CDR2 SASEGT. CDR3 residues: CASSELDTNNSPLHF. The DNA of the CDR3 is TGTGCCAGCAGTGAACTAGACACAAATAATTCACCCCTCCACTTT.

This clone was detected only a few times. This chain links TRBV2 with TRBJ1-2; D unclear. Trimming shortened V by 6 bases and J by 3 bases, and 11 bases separated the two germline ends. This CDR3 has 13 residues. Per the germline V gene, CDR1 is SNHLY and CDR2 is FYNNEI. DNA for the CDR3: TGTGCCAGCAGACAGACACAATACTATGGCTACACCTTC. This codes for CASRQTQYYGYTF. The full variable domain, rest sourced from reference TRBV2 and TRBJ1-2, is EPEVTQTPSHQVTQMGQEVILRCVPISNHLYFYWYRQILGQKVEFLVSFYNNEISEKSEIFDDQFSVERPDGSNFTLKIRSTKLEDSAMYFCASRQTQYYGYTFGSGTRLTVV.

A few counts support this clone. V gene TRBV5-1 combines with J gene TRBJ2-7; a possible D gene is TRBD1 (5 bases). V gave up 4 bases and J gave up 2 bases, with 10 bases separating them. The CDR3 consists of 13 residues. CDR1 SGHRS and CDR2 YFSETQ come from the germline V gene. The CDR3 loop reads CASSIQGPYEQYF. CDR3 in DNA: TGCGCCAGCAGCATTCAGGGTCCCTACGAGCAGTACTTC.

V gene TRBV7-2 combines with J gene TRBJ2-5; 10 nucleotides match TRBD2. The CDR3 has 17 amino acids. Germline CDR1 and CDR2: SGHTA and FQGNSA. With 1 base clipped from V and 1 base from J, the junction kept 6 bases outside the gene matches. CDR3: CASSLGSLAGAQETQYF. Here the CDR3 DNA reads TGTGCCAGCAGCTTAGGTTCGCTAGCGGGAGCCCAAGAGACCCAGTACTTC.

V is TRBV7-9 and J is TRBJ1-1, with 7 bases fitting TRBD1. V lost 5 bases to trimming and J lost 9 bases; unmatched junction nucleotides: 9. Looked up from germline, CDR1 is SEHNR and CDR2 is FQNEAQ (reference sequence). The CDR3 is 13 residues long. The CDR3 DNA reads as TGTGCCAGCAGCCCTACACAGGGGAGCCAAGCTTTCTTT. Protein sequence: CASSPTQGSQAFF.

CDR3 region: CASRKGFDQPQHF. CDR3 nucleotide sequence: TGTGCCAGCAGGAAGGGATTCGATCAGCCCCAGCATTTT. J is TRBJ1-5 and V is TRBV27, with D unresolved. The ends were cut back, 6 bases at V and 5 bases at J, with 11 bases in the middle. Germline V lookup: CDR1 MNHEY, CDR2 SMNVEV (reference sequence). There are 13 residues in the CDR3.

V usage is TRBV5-5 and J usage is TRBJ1-3, with a tentative D call TRBD1 (5 bases). The CDR3 totals 15 residues. V was clipped by 0 bases and J by 4 bases, with 11 bases between them. Looked up from germline, CDR1 is SGHKS and CDR2 is YYEKEE (reference sequence). For the CDR3, the DNA is TGTGCCAGCAGCTTGGGTCAGGGAATAGGAAACACCATATATTTT. This gives the protein CASSLGQGIGNTIYF. The complete variable domain, with remaining parts taken from reference TRBV5-5 and TRBJ1-3, reads DAGVTQSPTHLIKTRGQQVTLRCSPISGHKSVSWYQQVLGQGPQFIFQYYEKEERGRGNFPDRFSARQFPNYSSELNVNALLLGDSALYLCASSLGQGIGNTIYFGEGSWLTVV.

The sample holds one count of this clone. CDR3 coding DNA: TGTGCCAGCAGCGTAGGATCAGGGACGATTGAGACCCAGTACTTC. Its translation is CASSVGSGTIETQYF. The chain is built from TRBV9 and TRBJ2-5; D possibly uses TRBD1 or TRBD2 (5 bases each). Germline lookup yields CDR1 SGDLS and CDR2 YYNGEE. The V and J ends lost 0 bases and 5 bases respectively, with 14 bases between them. There are 15 residues in the CDR3.

The V call is TRBV28, the J call TRBJ1-1, with D unresolved. This CDR3 has 12 residues. Germline-derived CDR1 and CDR2 are MDHEN and SYDVKM. V gave up 2 bases and J gave up 3 bases, with 4 bases separating them. In DNA form, the CDR3 reads TGTGCCAGCAGTTTAACGTACACTGAAGCTTTCTTT. Its protein is CASSLTYTEAFF. The full variable domain, rest sourced from reference TRBV28 and TRBJ1-1, is DVKVTQSSRYLVKRTGEKVFLECVQDMDHENMFWYRQDPGLGLRLIYFSYDVKMKEKGDIPEGYSVSREKKERFSLILESASTNQTSMYLCASSLTYTEAFFGQGTRLTVV.

The CDR3 protein is CASSLIIVQTFANYGYTF. CDR3 in DNA: TGTGCCAGCAGCTTAATCATAGTGCAAACCTTTGCTAACTATGGCTACACCTTC. The gene calls are TRBV7-8 and TRBJ1-2; no definite D call. This CDR3 has 18 residues. Germline V lookup: CDR1 SGHVS, CDR2 FQNEAQ. Trimming took 2 bases from V and 0 from J, leaving 19 bases between them.

V and J are TRBV2 and TRBJ1-2; D is unclear. Per the germline V gene, CDR1 is SNHLY and CDR2 is FYNNEI. Trimming pared 3 bases from V and 0 bases from J, leaving 11 bases between. The CDR3 is made up of 15 amino acids. CDR3 amino acids: CASSDNRVTNYGYTF. The CDR3 coding sequence is TGTGCCAGCAGTGATAATCGGGTAACTAACTATGGCTACACCTTC.

The rearrangement joins TRBV7-2 to TRBJ1-2, with D maybe TRBD1 (5 bases). Germline CDR1 SGHTA, CDR2 FQGNSA. This CDR3 has 12 amino acids. The germline V and J ends were trimmed by 5 bases and 5 bases, with 9 bases remaining between them. Here the CDR3 DNA reads TGTGCCAGCAGCAACCAGGGTTATGGCTACACCTTC. Translated, it gives CASSNQGYGYTF.

A single count supports this clone. The rearrangement uses TRBV28 and TRBJ1-1; 7 bases agree with TRBD1. Trimming took 6 bases from V and 1 from J; bases not matched to a gene: 8. CDR3 length equals 15 residues. CDR1 MDHEN and CDR2 SYDVKM come from the germline V gene. In DNA, the CDR3 is TGTGCCAGCAGCAACCCCGGGACAGCGAACACTGAAGCTTTCTTT. This gives the protein CASSNPGTANTEAFF.

The J gene is TRBJ2-3, the V gene TRBV3-1 (or the pseudogene TRBV3-2), with no clear D. From germline, CDR1 is LGHDT and CDR2 YNNKEL (reference sequence). V was shortened by 8 bases and J by 0 bases, with 3 bases between the two germline ends. This CDR3 spans 11 amino acids. The chain's CDR3 is CASASTDTQYF. In DNA form, the CDR3 reads TGTGCCAGCGCTAGCACAGATACGCAGTATTTT.

The V gene is TRBV7-8, the J gene TRBJ2-3, with 8 bases lining up with TRBD2. The CDR3 runs 16 residues. Germline CDR1 is SGHVS and CDR2 is FQNEAQ. Unmatched junction bases numbered 7, after V lost 5 bases and J lost 0 bases. CDR3 coding DNA: TGTGCCAGCAGCACGGGAGGGCCTTTAAGCACAGATACGCAGTATTTT. Protein product: CASSTGGPLSTDTQYF.

The J gene is TRBJ2-1, the V gene TRBV9; D remains ambiguous. V lost 0 bases and J lost 7, with 14 bases in between. Germline values: CDR1 SGDLS, CDR2 YYNGEE. This CDR3 has 15 residues. The CDR3 is CASSVGLSTRNEQFF. CDR3 sequence (DNA): TGTGCCAGCAGCGTAGGCCTATCTACAAGGAATGAGCAGTTCTTC.

As DNA, the CDR3 is TGTGCCACCAGCAGAGATGTAGGACCCAGCTACGAGCAGTACTTC. Amino acid sequence: CATSRDVGPSYEQYF. The V gene is TRBV15, the J gene TRBJ2-7; D is ambiguous. The CDR3 covers 15 residues. In germline, CDR1 is LNHNV, CDR2 YYDKDF (reference sequence). Trimming pared 0 bases from V and 3 bases from J, leaving 12 bases between.

V usage is TRBV7-8 and J usage is TRBJ2-3; D not resolved. Germline values: CDR1 SGHVS, CDR2 FQNEAQ. This CDR3 has 13 amino acids. V was shortened by 1 base and J by 5 bases, with 7 bases between the two germline ends. This CDR3 reads CASSLGRLDTQYF. CDR3 in DNA: TGTGCCAGCAGCTTAGGTAGACTAGATACGCAGTATTTT.

The chain is built from TRBV7-2 and TRBJ2-7, with TRBD2 identical over 10 bases. The CDR3 has 16 residues. J lost 5 bases, V lost 3 bases, and 10 bases had no gene match. Germline-derived CDR1 and CDR2 are SGHTA and FQGNSA. The CDR3 DNA is TGTGCCAGCAGCTTTAATCCCCTAGCGGGAGTGAACGAGCAGTACTTC. Encoded protein: CASSFNPLAGVNEQYF. Variable domain in full (rest from reference TRBV7-2 and TRBJ2-7): GAGVSQSPSNKVTEKGKDVELRCDPISGHTALYWYRQSLGQGLEFLIYFQGNSAPDKSGLPSDRFSAERTGGSVSTLTIQRTQQEDSAVYLCASSFNPLAGVNEQYFGPGTRLTVT.